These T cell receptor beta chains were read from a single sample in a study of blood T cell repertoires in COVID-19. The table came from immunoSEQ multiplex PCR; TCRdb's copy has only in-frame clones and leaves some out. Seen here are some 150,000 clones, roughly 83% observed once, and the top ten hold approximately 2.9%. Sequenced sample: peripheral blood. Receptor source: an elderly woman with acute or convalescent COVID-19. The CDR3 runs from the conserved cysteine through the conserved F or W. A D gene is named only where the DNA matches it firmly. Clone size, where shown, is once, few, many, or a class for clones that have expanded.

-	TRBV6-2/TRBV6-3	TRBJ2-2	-	TGTGCCAGCAGTTACCCACGGGTTACGAACACCGGGGAGCTGTTTTTT	CASSYPRVTNTGELFF
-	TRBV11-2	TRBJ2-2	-	TGTGCCAGCAGCTCTACGGACAGGAACACCGGGGAGCTGTTTTTT	CASSSTDRNTGELFF
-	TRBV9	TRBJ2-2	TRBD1	TGTGCCAGCAGCCCCCACCTAAACGGCCCGGGACAGGGGGCTTACGGGGAGCTGTTTTTT	CASSPHLNGPGQGAYGELFF
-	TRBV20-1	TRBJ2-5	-	TGCAGTGCTACACAGGGTTGGACCCAGTACTTC	CSATQGWTQYF
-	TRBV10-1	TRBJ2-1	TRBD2	TGCGCCAGCAGTGATTCGGGGGGGAACAATGAGCAGTTCTTC	CASSDSGGNNEQFF
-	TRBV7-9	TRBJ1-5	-	TGTGCCAGCAGCTTAATAGGGGTCAACAATCAGCCCCAGCATTTT	CASSLIGVNNQPQHF
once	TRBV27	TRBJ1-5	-	TGTGCCAGCAGTCCTTTCAGTAGCAATCAGCCCCAGCATTTT	CASSPFSSNQPQHF
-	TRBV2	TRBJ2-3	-	TGTGCCAGCAGTGAGGGCCTAACCCCAGATACGCAGTATTTT	CASSEGLTPDTQYF
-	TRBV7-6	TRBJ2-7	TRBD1	TGTGCCAGCAGCTATGGACAGGGGATCTCCTACGAGCAGTACTTC	CASSYGQGISYEQYF
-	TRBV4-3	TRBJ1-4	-	TGCGCCAGCAGCCAAGCCGGAGGGGTTATTTTAGAAAAACTGTTTTTT	CASSQAGGVILEKLFF
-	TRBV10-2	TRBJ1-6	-	TGCGCCAGCAGTGAGTCTTCAGGGATGATGTATCATTCACCCCTCCACTTT	CASSESSGMMYHSPLHF
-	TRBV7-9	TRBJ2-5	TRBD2	TGTGCCAGCAGCCCAGCGGGGGGGCGGGAAGAGACCCAGTACTTC	CASSPAGGREETQYF
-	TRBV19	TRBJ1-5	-	TGTGCCAGTAGCCCCAACTTCGGGGGGGATCAGCCCCAGCATTTT	CASSPNFGGDQPQHF
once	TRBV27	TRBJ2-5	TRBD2	TGTGCCAGCAGTGGGCTAGCGGGGGCTGAGACCCAGTACTTC	CASSGLAGAETQYF
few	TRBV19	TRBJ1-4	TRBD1	TGTGCCAGTAGTAGAAGACAGGGCGGAGAGGAAAAACTGTTTTTT	CASSRRQGGEEKLFF
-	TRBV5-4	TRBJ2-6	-	TGTGCCAGCAGCTCGGGAGAAGGGGCCAACGTCCTGACTTTC	CASSSGEGANVLTF
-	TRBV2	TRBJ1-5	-	TGTGCCAGCAGTGCGGAGGGGTATAGCAATCAGCCCCAGCATTTT	CASSAEGYSNQPQHF
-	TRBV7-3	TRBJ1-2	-	TGTGCCAGCAGCTTAAATCAGGGAGGCTATGGCTACACCTTC	CASSLNQGGYGYTF
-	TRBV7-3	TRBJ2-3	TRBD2	TGTGCCAGCAGCTTAACGGGGGGGAGCACAGATACGCAGTATTTT	CASSLTGGSTDTQYF
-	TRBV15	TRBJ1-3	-	TGTGCCACCAGTCTGAGCGTTGGAAACACCATATATTTT	CATSLSVGNTIYF
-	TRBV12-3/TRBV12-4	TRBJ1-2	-	TGTGCCAGCAGTTCCCAAGGAGACTATGGCTACACCTTC	CASSSQGDYGYTF
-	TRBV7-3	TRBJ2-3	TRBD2	TGTGCCAGCAGCTATCAGGCGGGGGACACAGATACGCAGTATTTT	CASSYQAGDTDTQYF
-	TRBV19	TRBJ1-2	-	TGTGCCAGTAGTATAGTTGCAGCGAACTATGGCTACACCTTC	CASSIVAANYGYTF
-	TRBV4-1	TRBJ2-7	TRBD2	TGCGCCAGCAGCCACAGAGCGGGACTAGCAACCTACGAGCAGTACTTC	CASSHRAGLATYEQYF
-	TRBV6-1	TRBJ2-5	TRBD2	TGTGCCAGCAGTGAACAGAACGGGGGGTGGGAGACCCAGTACTTC	CASSEQNGGWETQYF
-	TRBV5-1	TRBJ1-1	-	TGCGCCAGCAGCCGAGACCCGGGGGGCACTGAAGCTTTCTTT	CASSRDPGGTEAFF
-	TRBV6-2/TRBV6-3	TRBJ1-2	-	TGTGCCAGCAGTGAGGACAGTACCTCCTATGGCTACACCTTC	CASSEDSTSYGYTF
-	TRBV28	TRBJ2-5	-	TGTGCCAGCAGTGGTTATACAGGAGACGAAGAGACCCAGTACTTC	CASSGYTGDEETQYF
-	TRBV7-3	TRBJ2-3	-	TGTGCCCTGAGACGAGGGGACTTACCCACAGATACGCAGTATTTT	CALRRGDLPTDTQYF
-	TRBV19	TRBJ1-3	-	TGTGCCACCAAGAGATTATCTTCTGGAAACACCATATATTTT	CATKRLSSGNTIYF
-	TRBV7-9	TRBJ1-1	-	TGTGCCAGCAGCTCCCCGTTACAGCTTAAAGCTTTCTTT	CASSSPLQLKAFF
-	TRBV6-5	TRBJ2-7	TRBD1	TGTGCCAGCAGCCACCGGGACAGGGGCTACGAGCAGTACTTC	CASSHRDRGYEQYF
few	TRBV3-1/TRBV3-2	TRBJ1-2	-	TGTGCCAGCACCAAGGTGGGGCAGGGCGTGGATGGCTACACCTTC	CASTKVGQGVDGYTF
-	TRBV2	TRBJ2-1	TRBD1	TGTGCCAGCAGGGGACAGGGATATGAGCAGTTCTTC	CASRGQGYEQFF
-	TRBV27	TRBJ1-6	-	TGTGCCAGCAGCCTCCTCGGTATGGTAGCCCTCCACTTT	CASSLLGMVALHF
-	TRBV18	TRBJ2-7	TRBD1	TGTGCCAGCTCACCACTAGGACAGGCCAGGATGGGTTACGAGCAGTACTTC	CASSPLGQARMGYEQYF
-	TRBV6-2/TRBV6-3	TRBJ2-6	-	TGTGCCAGCAGTTCGGCCAGGCTACGGATGAGCTCTGGGGCCAACGTCCTGACTTTC	CASSSARLRMSSGANVLTF
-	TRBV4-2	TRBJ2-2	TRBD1	TGTGCCAGCAGCCCGGGGACAGCCCAGAACACCGGGGAGCTGTTTTTT	CASSPGTAQNTGELFF
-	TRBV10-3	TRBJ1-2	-	TGTGCCATCAGTGACCCCTCGGGGGACGGCTACACCTTC	CAISDPSGDGYTF
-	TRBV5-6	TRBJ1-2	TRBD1	TGTGCCAGCAGCTTTGTAGGGGGCGCTTTATTGGGTGATGGCTACACCTTC	CASSFVGGALLGDGYTF
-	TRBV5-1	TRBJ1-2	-	TGCGCCAGCAGACCAGGACAGAACTATGGCTACACCTTC	CASRPGQNYGYTF
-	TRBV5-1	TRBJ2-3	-	TGCGCCAGCAATCTCCTCGGGTCCTCTGGTACGCAGTATTTT	CASNLLGSSGTQYF
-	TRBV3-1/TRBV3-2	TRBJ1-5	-	TGTGCCAGCAGCCAAAATCAAAATCAGCCCCAGCATTTT	CASSQNQNQPQHF
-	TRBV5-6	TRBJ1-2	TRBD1	TGTGCCAGCAGCTTTCCAACAGGGGGCACAAACGGCTACACCTTC	CASSFPTGGTNGYTF
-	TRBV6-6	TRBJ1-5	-	TGTGCCAGCAGCCGCGGACAGTCTAATAGCAATCAGCCCCAGCATTTT	CASSRGQSNSNQPQHF
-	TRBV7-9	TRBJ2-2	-	TGTGCCAGCAGCTCTACAGTATCGGCCACCGGGGAGCTGTTTTTT	CASSSTVSATGELFF
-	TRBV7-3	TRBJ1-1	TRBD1	TGTGCCAGCAGCTGGGGATCAGGGGGACTTAATGAAGCTTTCTTT	CASSWGSGGLNEAFF
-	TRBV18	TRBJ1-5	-	TGTGCCAGCTCACCTATGGGGAGGGCGGATCAGCCCCAGCATTTT	CASSPMGRADQPQHF
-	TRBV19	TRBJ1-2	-	TGTGCCAGTAGTAGAGGGGGAATCTATGGCTACACCTTC	CASSRGGIYGYTF